One sample yielded the 7 T cell receptor beta chains listed below, sequenced in a study of blood T cell repertoires in COVID-19. Only in-frame clones appear in the TCRdb table, and some are missing; sequencing was by immunoSEQ multiplex PCR. The repertoire includes about 72,000 clones, 82% of them detected once, and approximately 18% sits in the top ten. The sample comprised peripheral blood. The source is a human donor in a cohort sampled during active COVID-19.

The rearrangement links TRBV30 to TRBJ1-2; D unclear. The V end was cut by 1 base, the J end by 5 bases, with 11 bases between. This CDR3 has 13 amino acids. Germline V gene sequence: CDR1 GTSNPN, CDR2 SVGIG (reference sequence). The CDR3 DNA sequence: TGTGCCTGGAGTGCCCTGCGAGGTTATGGCTACACCTTC. Translated, it gives CAWSALRGYGYTF. Supplemented by reference TRBV30 and TRBJ1-2, the full variable domain reads SQTIHQWPATLVQPVGSPLSLECTVEGTSNPNLYWYRQAAGRGLQLLFYSVGIGQISSEVPQNLSASRPQDRQFILSSKKLLLSDSGFYLCAWSALRGYGYTFGSGTRLTVV.

The rearrangement links TRBV5-6 to TRBJ1-2, with D uncertain. The CDR3 has 11 amino acids. Germline loops: CDR1 SGHDT, CDR2 YYEEEE. The V end lost 0 bases, the J end lost 7 bases, and 4 bases lay between the germline ends. The CDR3 loop reads CASSLGPGYTF. The CDR3 DNA reads as TGTGCCAGCAGCTTGGGGCCTGGCTACACCTTC.

This CDR3 is CASSYTGNSGYTF. The CDR3 nucleotides are TGTGCCAGCAGCTACACAGGGAATAGTGGCTACACCTTC. The chain joins TRBV5-4 to TRBJ1-2, with D maybe TRBD1 (6 bases). This CDR3 is built from 13 residues. Per the germline V gene, CDR1 is SGHNT and CDR2 is YYREEE (reference sequence). The germline V and J ends were trimmed by 3 bases and 7 bases, with 13 bases remaining between them.

This clone was observed a few times. The rearrangement links TRBV2 to TRBJ1-1, with D maybe TRBD1 (5 bases). V was clipped by 11 bases and J by 3 bases, with 10 bases between them. The germline CDR1 and CDR2 sequences are SNHLY and FYNNEI. This CDR3 spans 11 amino acids. The CDR3 spells CAVLGDTEAFF. CDR3 coding DNA: TGTGCCGTCCTAGGGGACACTGAAGCTTTCTTT.

The CDR3 nucleotides read TGTGCCAGCAGTGTGCCCGGGGTCTACGAGCAGTACTTC. Protein product: CASSVPGVYEQYF. The chain carries TRBV2 and TRBJ2-7, with a tentative D call TRBD2 (5 bases). CDR1 and CDR2 from the germline V gene are SNHLY and FYNNEI. The CDR3 spans 13 residues. V dropped 4 bases and J dropped 3 bases, with 10 bases sitting between them.

V gene TRBV29-1 combines with J gene TRBJ2-3, with 7 positions matching TRBD2. Looked up from germline, CDR1 is SQVTM and CDR2 is ANQGSEA. The CDR3 totals 19 residues. Losses at the gene ends were 6 bases for V and 0 bases for J; bases not matched to a gene: 21. The DNA of the CDR3 is TGCAGCGTCCTTATCCGGGAACCGTGGCAGCGGGGCAGCACAGATACGCAGTATTTT. Protein product: CSVLIREPWQRGSTDTQYF.

CDR3 sequence (DNA): TGTGCCAGCAGTGAAAACTACTATGGCTACACCTTC. This codes for CASSENYYGYTF. This rearrangement joins TRBV6-1 to TRBJ1-2; D is unclear. The CDR3 runs 12 residues. V was pared by 2 bases and J by 3 bases, with 4 bases between. CDR1 and CDR2 (germline): MNHNS, SASEGT.